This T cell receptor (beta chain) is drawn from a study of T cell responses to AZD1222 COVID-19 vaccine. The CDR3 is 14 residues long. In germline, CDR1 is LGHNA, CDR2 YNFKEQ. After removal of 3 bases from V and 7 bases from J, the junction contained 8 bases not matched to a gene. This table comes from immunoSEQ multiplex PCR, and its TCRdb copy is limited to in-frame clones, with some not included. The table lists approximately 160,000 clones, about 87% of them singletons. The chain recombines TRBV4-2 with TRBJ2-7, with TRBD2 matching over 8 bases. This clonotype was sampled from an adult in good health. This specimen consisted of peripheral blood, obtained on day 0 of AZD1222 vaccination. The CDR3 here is CASSHSAGDWEQYF. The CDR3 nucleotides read TGTGCCAGCAGCCATTCAGCGGGAGACTGGGAGCAGTACTTC.